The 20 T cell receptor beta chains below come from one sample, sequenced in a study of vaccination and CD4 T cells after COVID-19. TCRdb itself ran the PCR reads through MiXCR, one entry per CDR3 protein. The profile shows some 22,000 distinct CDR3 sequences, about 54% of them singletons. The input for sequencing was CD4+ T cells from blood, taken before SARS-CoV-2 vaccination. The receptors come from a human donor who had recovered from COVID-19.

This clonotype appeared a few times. The CDR3 protein is CASSPPHSGYTF. The CDR3 nucleotides read TGTGCCAGCAGCCCCCCTCACTCTGGCTACACCTTC. This rearrangement joins TRBV14 to TRBJ1-2; no clear D gene. V was cut by 4 bases and J by 7 bases, with 10 bases left in between. CDR1 is SGHDN, CDR2 FVKESK, per germline. This CDR3 is built from 12 residues.

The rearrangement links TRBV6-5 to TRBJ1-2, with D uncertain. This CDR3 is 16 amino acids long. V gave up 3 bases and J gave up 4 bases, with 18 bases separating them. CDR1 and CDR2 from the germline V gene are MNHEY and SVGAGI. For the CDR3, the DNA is TGTGCCAGCAGTTATAGCAGTACTGGTACCGTCTATGGCTACACCTTC. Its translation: CASSYSSTGTVYGYTF.

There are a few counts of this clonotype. This CDR3 reads CASRGGQGENTIYF. The CDR3 nucleotides read TGTGCCAGCAGGGGAGGACAGGGGGAAAACACCATATATTTT. V and J are TRBV2 and TRBJ1-3; 10 bases agree with TRBD1. Per germline, CDR1 SNHLY and CDR2 FYNNEI. The CDR3 is 14 residues long. Trimming cost V 6 bases and J 6 bases; bases outside gene matches: 5.

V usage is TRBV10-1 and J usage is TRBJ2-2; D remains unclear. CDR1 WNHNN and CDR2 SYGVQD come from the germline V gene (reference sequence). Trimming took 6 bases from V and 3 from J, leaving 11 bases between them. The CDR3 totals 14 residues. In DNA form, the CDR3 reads TGCGCCAGCAGACGTTCTGGGGACACCGGGGAGCTGTTTTTT. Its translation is CASRRSGDTGELFF.

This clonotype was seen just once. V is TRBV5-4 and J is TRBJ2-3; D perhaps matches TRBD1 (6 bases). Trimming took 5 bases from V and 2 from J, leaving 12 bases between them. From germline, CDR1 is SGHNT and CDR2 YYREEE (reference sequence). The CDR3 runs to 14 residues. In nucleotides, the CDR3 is TGTGCCAGCAGACGGGACATCACCACAGATACGCAGTATTTT. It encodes CASRRDITTDTQYF.

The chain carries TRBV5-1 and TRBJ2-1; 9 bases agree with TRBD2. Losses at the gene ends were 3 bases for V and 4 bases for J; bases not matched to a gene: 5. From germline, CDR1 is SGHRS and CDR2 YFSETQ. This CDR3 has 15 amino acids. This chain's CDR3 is CASSSLAGFYNEQFF. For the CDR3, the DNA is TGCGCCAGCAGCTCCCTAGCGGGATTTTACAATGAGCAGTTCTTC.

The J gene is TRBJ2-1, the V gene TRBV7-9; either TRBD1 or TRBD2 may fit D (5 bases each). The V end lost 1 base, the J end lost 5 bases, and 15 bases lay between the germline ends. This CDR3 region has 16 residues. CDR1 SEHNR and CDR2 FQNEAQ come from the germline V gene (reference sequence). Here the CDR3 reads CASSLGERTPNNEQFF. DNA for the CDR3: TGTGCCAGCAGCTTAGGGGAGAGGACACCTAACAATGAGCAGTTCTTC.

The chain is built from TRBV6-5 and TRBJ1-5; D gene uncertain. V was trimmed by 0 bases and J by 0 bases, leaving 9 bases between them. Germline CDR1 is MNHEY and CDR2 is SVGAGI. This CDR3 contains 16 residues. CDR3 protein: CASSYSERHSNQPQHF. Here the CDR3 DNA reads TGTGCCAGCAGTTACTCGGAACGGCATAGCAATCAGCCCCAGCATTTT.

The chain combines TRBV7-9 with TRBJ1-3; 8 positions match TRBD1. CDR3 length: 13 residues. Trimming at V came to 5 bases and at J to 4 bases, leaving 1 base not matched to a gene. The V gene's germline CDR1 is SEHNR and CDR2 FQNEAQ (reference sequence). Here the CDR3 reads CASSRTGGNTIYF. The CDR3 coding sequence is TGTGCCAGCAGCCGGACAGGGGGAAACACCATATATTTT.

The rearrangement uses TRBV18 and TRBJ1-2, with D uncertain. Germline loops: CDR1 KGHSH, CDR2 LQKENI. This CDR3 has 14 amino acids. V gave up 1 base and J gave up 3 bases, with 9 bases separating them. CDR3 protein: CASSPRSLDYGYTF. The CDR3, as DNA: TGTGCCAGCTCACCACGGTCCCTTGACTATGGCTACACCTTC.

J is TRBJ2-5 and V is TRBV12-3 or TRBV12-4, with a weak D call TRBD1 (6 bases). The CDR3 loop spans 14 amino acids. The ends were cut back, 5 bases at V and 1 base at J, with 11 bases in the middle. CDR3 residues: CASSPWTAQETQYF. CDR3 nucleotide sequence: TGTGCCAGCAGTCCCTGGACAGCCCAAGAGACCCAGTACTTC.

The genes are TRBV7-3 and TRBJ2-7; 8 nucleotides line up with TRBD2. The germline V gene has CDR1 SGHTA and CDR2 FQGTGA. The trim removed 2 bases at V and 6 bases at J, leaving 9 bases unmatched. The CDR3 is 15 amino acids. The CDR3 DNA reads TGTGCCAGCAGCTTATCCGCAGCGGGAGACGGCGAGCAGTACTTC. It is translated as CASSLSAAGDGEQYF. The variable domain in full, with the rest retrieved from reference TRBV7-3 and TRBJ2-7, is GAGVSQTPSNKVTEKGKYVELRCDPISGHTALYWYRQSLGQGPEFLIYFQGTGAADDSGLPNDRFFAVRPEGSVSTLKIQRTERGDSAVYLCASSLSAAGDGEQYFGPGTRLTVT.

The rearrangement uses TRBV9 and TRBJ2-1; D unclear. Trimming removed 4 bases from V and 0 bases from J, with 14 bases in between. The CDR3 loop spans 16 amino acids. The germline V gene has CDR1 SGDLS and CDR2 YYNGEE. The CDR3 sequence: CASSPRGAGSYNEQFF. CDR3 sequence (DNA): TGTGCCAGCAGCCCCCGTGGCGCAGGCTCCTACAATGAGCAGTTCTTC.

CDR3 nucleotide sequence: TGTGCCAGCAGAGATAGCGGGAGGATCTACGAGCAGTACTTC. It specifies CASRDSGRIYEQYF. The V and J genes are TRBV25-1 and TRBJ2-7; 10 nucleotides agree with TRBD2. The CDR3 covers 14 residues. J lost 3 bases, V lost 6 bases, and 5 bases had no gene match. The germline V gene encodes CDR1 MGHDK and CDR2 SYGVNS.

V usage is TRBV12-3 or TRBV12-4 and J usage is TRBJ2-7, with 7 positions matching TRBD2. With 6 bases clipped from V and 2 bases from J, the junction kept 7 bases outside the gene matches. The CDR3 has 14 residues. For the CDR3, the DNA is TGTGCCAGCAGGGGAGCGGGACCCCCCTACGAGCAGTACTTC. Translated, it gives CASRGAGPPYEQYF.

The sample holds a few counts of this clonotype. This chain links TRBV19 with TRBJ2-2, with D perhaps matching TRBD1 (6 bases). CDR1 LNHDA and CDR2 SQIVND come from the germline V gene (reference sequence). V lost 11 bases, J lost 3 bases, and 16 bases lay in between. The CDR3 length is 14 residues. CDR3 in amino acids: CAPWGQIYTGELFF. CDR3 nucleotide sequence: TGTGCCCCATGGGGGCAGATTTACACCGGGGAGCTGTTTTTT. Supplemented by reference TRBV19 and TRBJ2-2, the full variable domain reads DGGITQSPKYLFRKEGQNVTLSCEQNLNHDAMYWYRQDPGQGLRLIYYSQIVNDFQKGDIAEGYSVSREKKESFPLTVTSAQKNPTAFYLCAPWGQIYTGELFFGEGSRLTVL.

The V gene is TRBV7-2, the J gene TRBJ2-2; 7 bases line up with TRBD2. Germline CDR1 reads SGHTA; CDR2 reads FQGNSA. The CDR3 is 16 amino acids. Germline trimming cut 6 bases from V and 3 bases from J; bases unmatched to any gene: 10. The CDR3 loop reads CASRSWGGSDTGELFF. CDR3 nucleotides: TGTGCCAGCAGATCTTGGGGCGGGAGTGACACCGGGGAGCTGTTTTTT. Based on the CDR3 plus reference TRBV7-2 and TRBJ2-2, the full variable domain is GAGVSQSPSNKVTEKGKDVELRCDPISGHTALYWYRQSLGQGLEFLIYFQGNSAPDKSGLPSDRFSAERTGGSVSTLTIQRTQQEDSAVYLCASRSWGGSDTGELFFGEGSRLTVL.

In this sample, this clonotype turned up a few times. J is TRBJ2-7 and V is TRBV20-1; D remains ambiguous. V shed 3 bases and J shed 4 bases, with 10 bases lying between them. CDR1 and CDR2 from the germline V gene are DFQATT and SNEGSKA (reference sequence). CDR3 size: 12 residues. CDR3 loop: CSASKSRYEQYF. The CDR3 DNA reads TGCAGTGCTAGTAAATCGCGGTACGAGCAGTACTTC.

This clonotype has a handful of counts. CDR3 nucleotide sequence: TGTGCCAGCAGCCTAGGGGGGGGCTCTGGGGCCAACGTCCTGACTTTC. This encodes CASSLGGGSGANVLTF. This chain joins TRBV7-3 and TRBJ2-6; tentative D call: TRBD2 (7 bases). Trimming stripped 5 bases from V and 0 bases from J, with 11 bases between. CDR3 length: 16 amino acids. CDR1 SGHTA and CDR2 FQGTGA come from the germline V gene.

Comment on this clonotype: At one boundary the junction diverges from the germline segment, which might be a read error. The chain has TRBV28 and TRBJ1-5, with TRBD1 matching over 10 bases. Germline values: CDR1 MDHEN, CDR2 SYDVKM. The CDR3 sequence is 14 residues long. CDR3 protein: CTSSPDRGNQPQHF. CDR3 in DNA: TGTACCAGCAGTCCGGACAGGGGGAATCAGCCCCAGCATTTT.